The following is a T cell receptor beta chain sequence with its context. Sequence at one end of the junction differs from germline and may be a read error. This entry is derived from a study of T cell changes during pregnancy in multiple sclerosis. Profiling relied on immunoSEQ multiplex PCR, and the TCRdb table lists in-frame clones only, not all of them. Counted here are about 22,000 clones, 90% to 95% occurring once; the ten biggest clones make up about 7%. The sequence was obtained from a female donor with multiple sclerosis, enrolled in a pregnancy study. Source: CD8+ T cells from peripheral blood mononuclear cells, taken in the third trimester of pregnancy.

CDR3 coding DNA: TGTGCCAGCAGTGGGACATCTGAGGCTTTCTTT. Protein: CASSGTSEAFF. The rearrangement joins TRBV9 to TRBJ1-1, with D perhaps TRBD1 (6 bases). This CDR3 is built from 11 residues. Germline V gene data show CDR1 as SGDLS and CDR2 as YYNGEE.